The 22 T cell receptor beta chains below come from one sample, sequenced in a study of blood T cell repertoires in COVID-19. TCRdb's table, derived via immunoSEQ multiplex PCR, lists solely in-frame clones and lacks some. The sample contains fewer than 85,000 clones, roughly 76% of which appear only once. The sample taken for sequencing was peripheral blood. These TCRs come from a woman over 75 with active or convalescent COVID-19.

The genes are TRBV5-1 and TRBJ2-2, with 9 bases matching TRBD2. The germline V gene has CDR1 SGHRS and CDR2 YFSETQ. The CDR3 has 16 amino acids. V dropped 3 bases and J dropped 4; count of bases not matched to a gene: 7. The CDR3 sequence is CASSSLSGGTTGELFF. CDR3 DNA sequence: TGCGCCAGCAGCTCCCTTAGCGGGGGAACCACCGGGGAGCTGTTTTTT.

The chain is built from TRBV5-1 and TRBJ1-2, with a tentative D call TRBD1 (6 bases). The V end was cut by 3 bases, the J end by 6 bases, with 18 bases between. CDR1 is SGHRS and CDR2 is YFSETQ in the germline V gene. The CDR3 contains 15 residues. CDR3 nucleotide sequence: TGCGCCAGCAGCTCCGAACCCGGGACACTTGATGGCTACACCTTC. Translating gives CASSSEPGTLDGYTF.

The J gene is TRBJ1-6, the V gene TRBV4-3; the D is unclear. Germline CDR1 and CDR2: LGHNA and YSLEER. The CDR3 spans 15 residues. V lost 0 bases and J 10 bases, leaving 13 bases between the germline ends. The CDR3 loop reads CASSQDPREGSPLHF. CDR3 DNA sequence: TGCGCCAGCAGCCAAGATCCCCGGGAAGGATCACCCCTCCACTTT.

This clone was detected only once. This chain connects TRBV30 to TRBJ1-1; D may be TRBD1 (6 bases). CDR1 is GTSNPN and CDR2 is SVGIG in the germline V gene (reference sequence). The V end lost 2 bases, the J end lost 8 bases, and 15 bases lay between the germline ends. The CDR3 runs 13 residues. As DNA, the CDR3 is TGTGCCTGGAGTACCCCCCCAGGGGCAGAAGCTTTCTTT. Translation gives CAWSTPPGAEAFF.

The chain is built from TRBV27 and TRBJ1-1, with 7 bases lining up with TRBD1. V lost 6 bases, J lost 0 bases, and 10 bases stayed unmatched. The germline V gene encodes CDR1 MNHEY and CDR2 SMNVEV (reference sequence). The length of the CDR3 is 16 residues. This chain's CDR3 is CASSAAGGYMNTEAFF. The CDR3 DNA reads as TGTGCCAGCAGCGCAGCAGGGGGGTATATGAACACTGAAGCTTTCTTT.

The chain couples TRBV5-1 to TRBJ1-2; tentatively, D is TRBD1 (6 bases). From germline, CDR1 is SGHRS and CDR2 YFSETQ. The CDR3 extends over 14 amino acids. V gave up 1 base and J gave up 4 bases, with 11 bases separating them. CDR3 nucleotide sequence: TGCGCCAGCAGCTTGCAACAGGGTTCCTATGGCTACACCTTC. Its protein product is CASSLQQGSYGYTF.

The CDR3 coding sequence is TGTGCCAGCAGCGTCCGGGACTCACCCTACAATGAGCAGTTCTTC. Its protein product is CASSVRDSPYNEQFF. The chain is built from TRBV9 and TRBJ2-1; TRBD2 might be the D (6 bases). V was shortened by 2 bases and J by 2 bases, with 11 bases between the two germline ends. The CDR3 is made up of 15 amino acids. The V gene's germline CDR1 is SGDLS and CDR2 YYNGEE.

CDR3 in amino acids: CASNKGGLGYTF. The CDR3 DNA is TGTGCCAGCAACAAGGGGGGTCTGGGCTACACCTTC. The rearrangement uses TRBV21-1 and TRBJ1-2. TRBV21-1 has pseudogene status. The CDR3 length is 12 residues.

This clone showed up many times. The chain has TRBV7-3 and TRBJ2-2; D not certain. V was cut by 1 base and J by 4 bases, with 10 bases left in between. In germline, CDR1 is SGHTA, CDR2 FQGTGA. The CDR3 length is 15 residues. In nucleotides, the CDR3 is TGTGCCAGCAGCTTAAGTCCGGGTCTCACCGGGGAGCTGTTTTTT. It is translated as CASSLSPGLTGELFF.

This clone was seen just once. The chain combines TRBV29-1 with TRBJ2-7, with 10 positions matching TRBD1. V was clipped by 6 bases and J by 4 bases; unmatched bases: 12. Germline loops: CDR1 SQVTM, CDR2 ANQGSEA. The CDR3 has 15 amino acids. CDR3 coding DNA: TGCAGCGTCCGCGAGGACAGGGGGATCAAGTACGAGCAGTACTTC. It translates to CSVREDRGIKYEQYF.

The gene calls are TRBV6-5 and TRBJ1-2, with D hard to call. This CDR3 is 13 amino acids long. Germline CDR1 reads MNHEY; CDR2 reads SVGAGI. V was cut by 6 bases and J by 3 bases, with 11 bases left in between. The CDR3 DNA is TGTGCCAGCAGCCCGGGAAGTGACTATGGCTACACCTTC. This translates into CASSPGSDYGYTF.

The genes are TRBV19 and TRBJ1-2; 7 bases align to TRBD1. The CDR3 spans 17 residues. J gave up 2 bases and V 2 bases, and 11 bases lay outside the gene matches. CDR1 LNHDA and CDR2 SQIVND come from the germline V gene (reference sequence). DNA for the CDR3: TGTGCCAGTAGTATACGGAACAGGGGACCGCAGAACTATGGCTACACCTTC. It codes for CASSIRNRGPQNYGYTF.

This clone appeared once. In nucleotides, the CDR3 is TGTGCCAGCAGATCGACAGCCACCTATGGCTACACCTTC. Protein: CASRSTATYGYTF. The chain combines TRBV12-3 or TRBV12-4 with TRBJ1-2; tentative D call: TRBD1 (5 bases). The CDR3 totals 13 residues. Trimming shortened V by 6 bases and J by 4 bases, and 12 bases separated the two germline ends.

This clone was counted ten times or more. The genes are TRBV29-1 and TRBJ1-1, with D perhaps matching TRBD1 (6 bases). The CDR3 consists of 11 residues. V gave up 7 bases and J gave up 7 bases, with 13 bases separating them. CDR1 is SQVTM and CDR2 is ANQGSEA in the germline V gene. Written as DNA, the CDR3 is TGCAGCGCCCGGACAGCCGATGAAGCTTTCTTT. Protein product: CSARTADEAFF.

J is TRBJ2-1 and V is TRBV6-2 or TRBV6-3; D might be TRBD1 (6 bases). Trimming shortened V by 5 bases and J by 2 bases, and 13 bases separated the two germline ends. CDR3 length: 15 residues. Per germline, CDR1 MNHEY and CDR2 SVGEGT. For the CDR3, the DNA is TGTGCCAGCAGTAGACGGGACAATACCTACAATGAGCAGTTCTTC. Translating gives CASSRRDNTYNEQFF.

In this sample, this clone turned up a few times. The rearrangement joins TRBV28 to TRBJ1-2; TRBD1 might be the D (6 bases). The CDR3 runs to 12 residues. Trimming removed 9 bases from V and 2 bases from J, with 10 bases in between. CDR1 is MDHEN and CDR2 is SYDVKM in the germline V gene. The CDR3 bases are TGTGCCAGTCGGACAGAGAACTATGGCTACACCTTC. As protein: CASRTENYGYTF.

The sample holds a few counts of this clone. The V call is TRBV6-4, the J call TRBJ2-6; D might be TRBD1 (5 bases). This CDR3 has 16 residues. V lost 2 bases to trimming and J lost 0 bases, with 8 bases between them. Germline CDR1 reads MRHNA; CDR2 reads SNTAGT. CDR3 DNA sequence: TGTGCCAGCAGTGACGGACAACGCTCTGGGGCCAACGTCCTGACTTTC. As protein: CASSDGQRSGANVLTF.

The V and J genes are TRBV28 and TRBJ1-1; 8 bases fit TRBD1. Germline values: CDR1 MDHEN, CDR2 SYDVKM. V trimming: 2 bases; J trimming: 2 bases; junction bases outside the gene matches: 4. There are 15 residues in the CDR3. In DNA, the CDR3 is TGTGCCAGCAGTTTACATACAGGGGGAAACACTGAAGCTTTCTTT. Amino acid sequence: CASSLHTGGNTEAFF.

The V gene is TRBV5-1, the J gene TRBJ1-2; D perhaps matches TRBD1 (5 bases). Germline V CDR1 and CDR2: SGHRS, YFSETQ. V dropped 2 bases and J dropped 4 bases, with 18 bases sitting between them. The length of the CDR3 is 16 residues. This chain's CDR3 is CASSLTNPTDRYGYTF. CDR3 sequence (DNA): TGCGCCAGCAGCTTAACGAACCCGACAGACCGCTATGGCTACACCTTC.

In this sample, this clone turned up a few times. This chain connects TRBV7-2 to TRBJ1-6, with 10 positions matching TRBD1. Germline V gene sequence: CDR1 SGHTA, CDR2 FQGNSA. V was pared by 4 bases and J by 9 bases, with 6 bases of the junction left unmatched. The length of the CDR3 is 15 residues. The CDR3 coding sequence is TGTGCCAGCAGCTCGGGACAGGGGATAACTTCACCCCTCCACTTT. Encoded protein: CASSSGQGITSPLHF.

A few counts support this clone. The V call is TRBV9, the J call TRBJ2-5, with 12 bases lining up with TRBD2. The V gene's germline CDR1 is SGDLS and CDR2 YYNGEE. This CDR3 is built from 15 residues. With V trimmed by 0 bases and J by 5 bases, 2 bases remained unmatched. DNA of the CDR3: TGTGCCAGCAGCGTAGGGACTAGCGGGGTCGAGACCCAGTACTTC. Residues: CASSVGTSGVETQYF.

The sample holds one count of this clone. This sequence joins TRBV9 and TRBJ1-3; D perhaps matches TRBD1 (5 bases). CDR1 SGDLS and CDR2 YYNGEE come from the germline V gene. V dropped 3 bases and J dropped 1 base, with 11 bases sitting between them. The CDR3 length is 15 residues. The CDR3 here is CASSEPTDSGNTIYF. For the CDR3, the DNA is TGTGCCAGCAGCGAACCGACAGATTCTGGAAACACCATATATTTT.